This T cell receptor beta chain was retrieved from a study of T cell responses to AZD1222 COVID-19 vaccine (dated by TCRdb to the early 2020s). For the wider study: A total of 233 trial participants underwent TCR sequencing, of whom 207 received two doses of AZD1222 and about 25 received two doses of the MenACWY control vaccine. Trial participants were enrolled by age into subgroups of 18-55, 56-69 and 70-plus years, and around 140, 26 and 57 TCR-sequenced participants, respectively, were included in these subgroups.

In the paper's terms, the time point label means: about 28 days (+/-7) after the second vaccine dose. Because spike-specific TCR depth and breadth did not differ between the two schedules, AZD1222 recipients who got a second dose at roughly 4 weeks were pooled with those who got a second dose at roughly 12 weeks. The vaccinee samples were drawn from two UK trials, COV001 and COV002, one of which was a single-blind randomized controlled phase 2/3 trial testing AZD1222 (ChAdOx1 nCoV-19) in healthy adults. For TCRbeta chain sequencing, PBMC samples were collected from trial participants at day 0 and at day 28 after the second dose. The CDR3 regions of human TCRbeta chains were analyzed by immunosequencing. The study's own analysis went as follows. Repertoire TCRs were checked for matches against a reference library of SARS-CoV-2-specific TCRs that had been generated using the MIRA antigen-specificity platform. Breadth was defined as the fraction of unique TCRs that were SARS-CoV-2-associated. Depth was defined as the fraction of total T cells that were SARS-CoV-2-associated. Using the MIRA data, every spike-specific TCR was mapped to the spike region that the TCR reacted to and assigned to either a CD4 or a CD8 class. Log10-transformed breadth and depth values were compared by one-way ANOVA with Sidak's multiple comparisons tests. This is the immuneACCESS table as TCRdb keeps it, with only in-frame sequences that have V and J called. A part of the clones is gone; compared with another copy, unresolved V genes explain less than half, and the rest is unexplained. V and J calls and clone size are those listed in that table; D and trimming were worked out from the DNA. This sample gives about 110,000 clones in total; roughly 90% of them show up just once. In total, the top ten clones hold 8% to 10% of the sample.

Broader findings and caveats from the paper: After two AZD1222 doses, both the breadth and the depth of spike-specific TCRs were significantly higher than at day 0 and than in MenACWY recipients. Participants were mostly white British and included more females than males, and it was suggested by the authors that clonal diversity may have been underestimated. In the small 56-69-year group, the increase in depth fell short of significance, most likely because of low power. Because no samples from the day 14 peak response were available, repertoires could be characterized only after the peak T cell response. Reportedly, almost half of the unique spike-specific TCRs recognized epitopes lying outside the regions that are mutated in the B.1.351 and B.1.1.7 variants. Only 5 to 7 AZD1222 recipients were SARS-CoV-2 seropositive at baseline, limiting conclusions about previously exposed vaccinees. CD4 TCRs associated with the vaccine covered the entire spike protein, and the dominant responses were in regions 160-218 and 743-854.

The V and J ends are trimmed by 2 bases and 6 bases, leaving 14 bases between them. From the cysteine up to the phenylalanine, the CDR3 has a length of 15 residues. CDR3 DNA is the only sequence kept; it has 45 bases, read in frame from the first base. CDR1 and CDR2 (MNHEY, SMNVEV) derive from the germline V gene (reference sequence). As to this clone: Its antigen remains unidentified. One base away there is no much larger clone; base qualities are not given.

This chain is built from TRBV27 and TRBJ2-4; the D element might be TRBD1 or TRBD2, as each aligns at 5 bases. The clonotype was recovered from an adult who received the AZD1222 COVID-19 vaccine. This specimen consisted of peripheral blood, obtained 28 days after the second AZD1222 dose. The CDR3 in this case is CASSLRGGDPNIQYF. The DNA sequence is TGTGCCAGCAGTTTACGGGGCGGAGACCCAAACATTCAGTACTTC.